This TCR beta chain was sequenced during a study of T cell responses to AZD1222 COVID-19 vaccine. Study background: Both about-4-week and about-12-week second-dose recipients were combined.

This table comes from immunoSEQ multiplex PCR, and its TCRdb copy is limited to in-frame clones, with some not included. The sample yields some 150,000 clones, about nine tenths seen once. Trimming removed 6 bases at V and 5 bases at J, with 13 bases between. The CDR3 has 14 amino acids. The germline V gene has CDR1 MDHEN and CDR2 SYDVKM. The receptor was isolated from an adult in good health. J is TRBJ1-4 and V is TRBV28; a weak D match, TRBD1 (5 bases). Source: peripheral blood, taken on day 0 of AZD1222 vaccination. CDR3 loop: CASSITGPNEKLFF. DNA for the CDR3: TGTGCCAGCAGCATAACAGGACCCAATGAAAAACTGTTTTTT. The variable domain in full, completed from reference TRBV28 and TRBJ1-4, reads DVKVTQSSRYLVKRTGEKVFLECVQDMDHENMFWYRQDPGLGLRLIYFSYDVKMKEKGDIPEGYSVSREKKERFSLILESASTNQTSMYLCASSITGPNEKLFFGSGTQLSVL.